Listed here are 20 T cell receptor beta chains from one sample, sequenced in a study of blood T cell repertoires in COVID-19. Measured with immunoSEQ multiplex PCR; TCRdb has only the in-frame clones, and not every one. The sample lists around 150,000 clones, 60% to 80% occurring once. Sequencing used PBMCs or T cells enriched from blood (not recorded which). The receptors were sampled from a woman aged 45-65 years who had recovered from COVID-19.

This clone was detected only once. V gene TRBV13 combines with J gene TRBJ2-3; TRBD2 aligns across 11 bases. V trimming: 5 bases; J trimming: 2 bases; junction bases outside the gene matches: 3. This CDR3 comprises 15 residues. Germline-derived CDR1 and CDR2 are PRHDT and FYEKMQ (reference sequence). The CDR3 DNA sequence: TGTGCCAGCAGCGAACTAGCGGGAGACACAGATACGCAGTATTTT. Translation gives CASSELAGDTDTQYF.

The chain recombines TRBV7-8 with TRBJ2-5, with 10 positions matching TRBD2. Losses at the gene ends were 5 bases for V and 2 bases for J; bases not matched to a gene: 5. Germline-derived CDR1 and CDR2 are SGHVS and FQNEAQ. CDR3 length equals 15 residues. The CDR3 is CASSRSGGPQETQYF. CDR3 nucleotide sequence: TGTGCCAGCAGCCGTAGCGGGGGGCCGCAAGAGACCCAGTACTTC.

V and J are TRBV15 and TRBJ1-5; D perhaps matches TRBD1 (5 bases). Deletions cut 2 bases from V and 0 bases from J, with 17 bases between. The CDR3 is made up of 18 amino acids. Germline V gene lookup returns CDR1 LNHNV and CDR2 YYDKDF (reference sequence). The CDR3 DNA is TGTGCCACCAGCAGATGGGCAGGGAGGGTATATAGCAATCAGCCCCAGCATTTT. The encoded protein is CATSRWAGRVYSNQPQHF.

This rearrangement joins TRBV19 to TRBJ2-7, with a tentative D call TRBD1 (7 bases). V lost 3 bases, J lost 3 bases, and 15 bases lay in between. CDR3 length: 15 amino acids. Looked up from germline, CDR1 is LNHDA and CDR2 is SQIVND (reference sequence). The CDR3 here is CASSMEGATGYEQYF. Here the CDR3 DNA reads TGTGCCAGTAGTATGGAGGGGGCGACGGGCTACGAGCAGTACTTC.

The chain has TRBV30 and TRBJ1-1, with 7 bases aligning to TRBD1. Germline CDR1 reads GTSNPN; CDR2 reads SVGIG (reference sequence). The V and J ends lost 2 bases and 5 bases, in that order; junction bases with no gene match: 8. The length of the CDR3 is 14 residues. CDR3 region: CAWSLGQARTEAFF. DNA of the CDR3: TGTGCCTGGAGTCTAGGACAGGCCAGGACTGAAGCTTTCTTT.

The chain is built from TRBV27 and TRBJ1-6; 9 bases align to TRBD1. The CDR3 sequence is 15 residues long. CDR1 and CDR2 from the germline V gene are MNHEY and SMNVEV (reference sequence). V shed 6 bases and J 9 bases; nucleotides not matched to a gene: 9. CDR3 bases: TGTGCCAGCAGCGATAGGACAGGGGCCGCTTCACCCCTCCACTTT. Translated, it gives CASSDRTGAASPLHF.

The gene calls are TRBV24-1 and TRBJ2-5; TRBD1 might be the D (7 bases). The ends were cut back, 3 bases at V and 0 bases at J, with 16 bases in the middle. The CDR3 has 17 residues. The germline V gene encodes CDR1 KGHDR and CDR2 SFDVKD. CDR3 DNA: TGTGCCACCAGTGATCCCCTGGAGGGGGCTAACCAAGAGACCCAGTACTTC. Its protein product is CATSDPLEGANQETQYF.

This clone was recorded only once. V usage is TRBV11-3 and J usage is TRBJ2-5; 9 nucleotides line up with TRBD2. V trimming: 2 bases; J trimming: 5 bases; junction bases outside the gene matches: 6. This CDR3 region has 15 residues. Germline CDR1 SGHNT, CDR2 YENEEA. The CDR3 region is CASSLTLAGSETQYF. The CDR3 region has the DNA TGTGCCAGCAGCTTAACCCTAGCGGGGTCGGAGACCCAGTACTTC.

The chain recombines TRBV3-1 (or the pseudogene TRBV3-2) with TRBJ2-1; 11 positions agree with TRBD2. Germline CDR1 reads LGHDT; CDR2 reads YNNKEL (reference sequence). Losses at the gene ends were 1 base for V and 6 bases for J; bases not matched to a gene: 5. This CDR3 contains 16 residues. The CDR3 DNA sequence: TGTGCCAGCAGCCAAGTAATAGCGGGGGGGCCCAATGAGCAGTTCTTC. The encoded protein is CASSQVIAGGPNEQFF.

This clone occurred once. The chain has TRBV11-2 and TRBJ2-4; D is perhaps TRBD1 (5 bases). Looked up from germline, CDR1 is SGHAT and CDR2 is FQNNGV. V lost 5 bases, J lost 1 base, and 12 bases lay in between. The CDR3 spans 15 residues. The CDR3 nucleotides are TGTGCCAGCAGCCGACCAGGGTTGGCCAAAAACATTCAGTACTTC. Its protein is CASSRPGLAKNIQYF.

The gene calls are TRBV29-1 and TRBJ2-7; 8 bases map to TRBD1. The V segment lost 3 bases and the J segment 5 bases; nucleotides outside the gene matches: 3. The CDR3 is 12 residues long. CDR1 is SQVTM, CDR2 ANQGSEA, per germline. CDR3 residues: CSVDRGLHEQYF. The DNA of the CDR3 is TGCAGCGTTGACAGGGGGCTCCACGAGCAGTACTTC.

This rearrangement joins TRBV7-8 to TRBJ2-7; 8 bases fit TRBD1. Germline V gene lookup returns CDR1 SGHVS and CDR2 FQNEAQ. This CDR3 has 15 residues. V shed 2 bases and J 3 bases; nucleotides not matched to a gene: 6. In DNA, the CDR3 is TGTGCCAGCAGCTTACCGGGACAGGCATTCTACGAGCAGTACTTC. Amino acid sequence: CASSLPGQAFYEQYF.

The CDR3 DNA follows: TGTGCCAGCAGTTTGGAAAGGAGCTCCTATAATTCACCCCTCCACTTT. Translated: CASSLERSSYNSPLHF. This sequence joins TRBV27 and TRBJ1-6; no clear D. The germline gives CDR1 MNHEY, CDR2 SMNVEV (reference sequence). Trimming cost V 3 bases and J 0 bases, with 9 bases left between them. CDR3 size: 16 residues.

V usage is TRBV27 and J usage is TRBJ1-5; D call uncertain. Germline assignment: CDR1 MNHEY and CDR2 SMNVEV (reference sequence). The CDR3 contains 14 residues. Trimming removed 4 bases from V and 4 bases from J, with 11 bases in between. The CDR3 nucleotides are TGTGCCAGCAGTTCGGGTCTGTGGAATCAGCCCCAGCATTTT. It specifies CASSSGLWNQPQHF.

The gene calls are TRBV27 and TRBJ2-3, with D hard to call. Trimming removed 7 bases at V and 2 bases at J, with 10 bases between. CDR3 size: 13 residues. Germline CDR1 and CDR2: MNHEY and SMNVEV (reference sequence). The CDR3: CASNGGVTDTQYF. DNA of the CDR3: TGTGCCAGCAACGGCGGAGTCACAGATACGCAGTATTTT.

This chain connects TRBV27 to TRBJ2-5; no clear D gene. V lost 5 bases and J lost 5, with 18 bases in between. The CDR3 spans 15 residues. The V gene's germline CDR1 is MNHEY and CDR2 SMNVEV (reference sequence). The CDR3 region has the DNA TGTGCCAGCAGTCCCTCCCCTAACACCAGGGAGACCCAGTACTTC. Protein sequence: CASSPSPNTRETQYF.

The chain has TRBV7-3 and TRBJ2-3; D ambiguous. Trimming took 3 bases from V and 1 from J, leaving 5 bases between them. This CDR3 has 13 residues. Per the germline V gene, CDR1 is SGHTA and CDR2 is FQGTGA. CDR3 residues: CASSFQGTDTQYF. The CDR3 region has the DNA TGTGCCAGCAGCTTCCAGGGCACAGATACGCAGTATTTT. Using reference TRBV7-3 and TRBJ2-3 for the parts outside the CDR3, the full variable domain is GAGVSQTPSNKVTEKGKYVELRCDPISGHTALYWYRQSLGQGPEFLIYFQGTGAADDSGLPNDRFFAVRPEGSVSTLKIQRTERGDSAVYLCASSFQGTDTQYFGPGTRLTVL.

The chain couples TRBV11-3 to TRBJ1-3; 11 nucleotides agree with TRBD1. This CDR3 has 13 amino acids. V lost 7 bases and J lost 8; bases outside the gene matches: 4. Germline-derived CDR1 and CDR2 are SGHNT and YENEEA. For the CDR3, the DNA is TGTGCCAGCACCGGACAGGGGGCGGACACCATATATTTT. The encoded protein is CASTGQGADTIYF. Based on the CDR3 plus reference TRBV11-3 and TRBJ1-3, the full variable domain is EAGVVQSPRYKIIEKKQPVAFWCNPISGHNTLYWYLQNLGQGPELLIRYENEEAVDDSQLPKDRFSAERLKGVDSTLKIQPAELGDSAVYLCASTGQGADTIYFGEGSWLTVV.

The chain is built from TRBV7-9 and TRBJ1-5; the D is unclear. V lost 1 base and J lost 5, with 9 bases in between. CDR1 is SEHNR and CDR2 is FQNEAQ in the germline V gene (reference sequence). The CDR3 sequence is 14 residues long. Written as DNA, the CDR3 is TGTGCCAGCAGCTTAGACGGTTTCGATCAGCCCCAGCATTTT. Amino acid sequence: CASSLDGFDQPQHF. Complete variable domain (other parts from reference TRBV7-9 and TRBJ1-5): DTGVSQNPRHKITKRGQNVTFRCDPISEHNRLYWYRQTLGQGPEFLTYFQNEAQLEKSRLLSDRFSAERPKGSFSTLEIQRTEQGDSAMYLCASSLDGFDQPQHFGDGTRLSIL.

The genes are TRBV11-2 and TRBJ1-1; 7 bases line up with TRBD1. The ends lost 3 bases at V and 7 bases at J; junction bases unmatched: 2. The CDR3 runs to 12 residues. Germline CDR1 SGHAT, CDR2 FQNNGV. CDR3 amino acids: CASSLGQFEAFF. CDR3 sequence (DNA): TGTGCCAGCAGCTTGGGACAGTTTGAAGCTTTCTTT.